This TCR beta chain was retrieved from a study of control samples from healthy donors and cancer patients. Per the germline V gene, CDR1 is KGHDR and CDR2 is SFDVKD. This CDR3 comprises 14 residues. V was pared by 12 bases and J by 0 bases, with 14 bases between. Clones were sequenced by immunoSEQ multiplex PCR, and TCRdb holds only the in-frame ones, with some missing. The sample lists around 140,000 clones, roughly 92% occurring once. Input material: blood. The chain has TRBV24-1 and TRBJ1-5; a possible D gene is TRBD1 (6 bases). The TCR comes from a young man in good health. CDR3 sequence reads: CAPTGGYSNQPQHF. Written as DNA, the CDR3 is TGTGCCCCCACGGGGGGCTATAGCAATCAGCCCCAGCATTTT.